The sequence of this T cell receptor beta chain was determined in a study of early T cells in non-severe SARS-CoV-2 infection. TCRdb used MiXCR to reprocess the 5' RACE reads, holding one entry per CDR3 protein. There are approximately 100,000 distinct CDR3 sequences in the sample; over 15% occur only once, and about 1.3% lies in the top ten. In germline, CDR1 is MNHEY, CDR2 SMNVEV (reference sequence). Trimming took 5 bases from V and 2 from J, leaving 9 bases between them. This CDR3 spans 14 amino acids. The material sequenced was whole blood. This chain joins TRBV27 and TRBJ2-2; D ambiguous. This clonotype was sampled from an adult who was a healthcare worker with PCR-confirmed SARS-CoV-2 infection or an uninfected control (not recorded which). The CDR3 DNA reads as TGTGCCAGCAGTATTTCCCTAAACACCGGGGAGCTGTTTTTT. Encoded protein: CASSISLNTGELFF.